This entry is about one TCR beta chain. Its cognate antigen is unknown. The data were taken from a study of cytomegalovirus exposure and HLA in healthy donors. Study observations and caveats: Earlier findings revealed that most TCR beta V segments proved productive either about 87% or about 30% of the time.

This CDR3 has 13 residues. The germline CDR1 and CDR2 sequences are MNHNS and SASEGT. The junction had 5 bases not matched to a gene; V was cut back by 5 bases and J by 7 bases. The PCR employed 60 Vbeta primers together with 13 Jbeta primers. Sequenced by immunoSEQ multiplex PCR; TCRdb stores in-frame clones only, minus some. Of 150,000 or so clones in the sample, about 75% are singletons; the top ten hold over 11%. The rearrangement links TRBV6-1 to TRBJ1-2; 9 nucleotides match TRBD1. The specimen sequenced was PBMCs. This sequence was found in a man in his fifties or sixties in good health and CMV-seropositive. CDR3 sequence (DNA): TGTGCCAGCAGTTTACAGGGGGCGCGTGGCTACACCTTC. It yields the protein CASSLQGARGYTF.